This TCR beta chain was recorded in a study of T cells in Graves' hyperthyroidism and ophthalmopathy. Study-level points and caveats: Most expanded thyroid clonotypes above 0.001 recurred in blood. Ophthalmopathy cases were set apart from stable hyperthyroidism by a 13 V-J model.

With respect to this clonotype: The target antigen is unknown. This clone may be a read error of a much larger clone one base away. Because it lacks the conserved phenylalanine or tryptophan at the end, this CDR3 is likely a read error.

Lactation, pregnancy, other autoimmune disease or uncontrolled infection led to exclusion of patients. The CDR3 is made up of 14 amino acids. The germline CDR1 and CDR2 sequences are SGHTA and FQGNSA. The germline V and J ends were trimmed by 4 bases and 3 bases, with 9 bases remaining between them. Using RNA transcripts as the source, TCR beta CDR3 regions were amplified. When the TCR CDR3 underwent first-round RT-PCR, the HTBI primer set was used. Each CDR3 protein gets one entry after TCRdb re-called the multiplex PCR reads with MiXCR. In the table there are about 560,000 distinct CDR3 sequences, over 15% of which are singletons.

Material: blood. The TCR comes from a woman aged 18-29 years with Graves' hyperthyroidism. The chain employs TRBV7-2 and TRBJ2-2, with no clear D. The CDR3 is CASSSDIYTGELFC. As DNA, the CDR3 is TGTGCCAGCAGCTCCGACATTTACACCGGGGAGCTGTTTTGT.